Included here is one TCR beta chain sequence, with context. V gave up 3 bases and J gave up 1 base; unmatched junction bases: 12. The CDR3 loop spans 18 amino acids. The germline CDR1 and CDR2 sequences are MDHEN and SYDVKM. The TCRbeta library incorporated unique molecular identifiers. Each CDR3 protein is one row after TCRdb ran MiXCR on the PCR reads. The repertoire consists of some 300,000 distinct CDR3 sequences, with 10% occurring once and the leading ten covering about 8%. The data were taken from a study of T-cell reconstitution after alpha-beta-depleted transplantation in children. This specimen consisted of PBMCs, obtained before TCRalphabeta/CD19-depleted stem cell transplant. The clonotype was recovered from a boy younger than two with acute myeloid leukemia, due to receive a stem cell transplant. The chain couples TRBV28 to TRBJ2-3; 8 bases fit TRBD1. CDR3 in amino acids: CASSLSLTPGQGTDTQYF. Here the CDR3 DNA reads TGTGCCAGCAGTTTGAGCTTAACTCCGGGACAGGGCACAGATACGCAGTATTTT. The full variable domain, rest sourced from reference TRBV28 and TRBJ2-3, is DVKVTQSSRYLVKRTGEKVFLECVQDMDHENMFWYRQDPGLGLRLIYFSYDVKMKEKGDIPEGYSVSREKKERFSLILESASTNQTSMYLCASSLSLTPGQGTDTQYFGPGTRLTVL.